Given below is one TCR beta chain in context. In the source study's methods: Estimates of nucleated cell counts were drawn from the amplification of reference gene primers. Measured with immunoSEQ multiplex PCR; TCRdb has only the in-frame clones, and not every one. That table furnishes V, J and clone size, whereas the DNA furnished D and trimming. Of around 120,000 clones listed, 75% to 90% are singletons. V lost 3 bases, J lost 2 bases, and 11 bases lay in between. The CDR3 sequence is 13 residues long. The V gene's germline CDR1 is SQVTM and CDR2 ANQGSEA. The record originates from a study of blood T cell repertoires in COVID-19. For the study at large: The samples span acute and convalescent COVID-19 from the United States, Italy and Spain. The analysed material was cDNA or gDNA that came from T cells, B-cell-depleted T cells, or PBMCs.

Sequences were obtained from peripheral blood. The receptor's source is a woman in her seventies with acute or convalescent COVID-19. This chain links TRBV29-1 with TRBJ2-7; D may be TRBD1 (6 bases). This chain's CDR3 is CSVEVGAPYEQYF. CDR3 DNA sequence: TGCAGCGTTGAGGTGGGGGCCCCCTACGAGCAGTACTTC.